This T cell receptor beta chain was sequenced for a study of OX40 agonist ivuxolimab in advanced cancers. Overall study: Treatment of patients was with ivuxolimab, an agonistic anti-OX40 (CD134) antibody.

Germline V gene sequence: CDR1 MNHEY, CDR2 SMNVEV (reference sequence). This CDR3 region has 14 residues. Unmatched junction bases numbered 3, after V lost 5 bases and J lost 1 base. As concerns this clone: Its cognate antigen is unknown.

Study-level results: Circulating CD4+ and CD8+ T cells showed clonal expansion by week 6 at 0.1 to 3.0 mg/kg. Antigen specificity of clonally expanded peripheral T cells was not established. It was also the case that some nonresponders had low normalized T-cell clonal expansion.

This table comes from immunoSEQ multiplex PCR, and its TCRdb copy is limited to in-frame clones, with some not included. The sample shows around 80,000 clones, roughly 83% of them seen only once. This specimen consisted of CD4+ or CD8+ T cells sorted from blood, obtained in a trial of the OX40 agonist ivuxolimab. The clonotype was recovered from an adult with an advanced solid tumor such as melanoma, head and neck, liver or kidney cancer. V and J are TRBV27 and TRBJ2-5; 8 bases are a match to TRBD2. This chain's CDR3 is CASSISGAQETQYF. CDR3 coding DNA: TGTGCCAGCAGTATTAGCGGGGCCCAAGAGACCCAGTACTTC.